The 26 T cell receptor beta chains below all came from one sample that was sequenced in a study of early T cells in non-severe SARS-CoV-2 infection. A single record per CDR3 protein comes from TCRdb applying MiXCR to the 5' RACE reads. The sample contains roughly 75,000 distinct CDR3 sequences, over 9% of which appear only once. The sequenced material came from whole blood. The receptors come from an adult who was a healthcare worker with PCR-confirmed SARS-CoV-2 infection or an uninfected control (not recorded which).

This clonotype was detected a few times. The chain combines TRBV4-3 with TRBJ2-7, with D possibly called TRBD1 or TRBD2 (5 bases each). CDR1 LGHNA and CDR2 YSLEER come from the germline V gene. Trimming took 1 base from V and 9 from J, leaving 19 bases between them. This CDR3 contains 15 residues. CDR3 nucleotides: TGCGCCAGCAGCCAAGGACTGTTGACAGAGGGGTTGCAGTACTTC. This sequence encodes CASSQGLLTEGLQYF.

The table lists this clonotype with a few counts. V is TRBV5-1 and J is TRBJ1-2, with a weak D call TRBD1 (6 bases). Deletions cut 3 bases from V and 0 bases from J, with 21 bases between. The CDR3 extends over 18 amino acids. Germline lookup yields CDR1 SGHRS and CDR2 YFSETQ. CDR3 in DNA: TGCGCCAGCAGCTCGACGGACAGATCTATCAACCCTAACTATGGCTACACCTTC. It encodes CASSSTDRSINPNYGYTF.

The chain couples TRBV13 to TRBJ1-5, with TRBD1 as a possible D gene (5 bases). Trimming took off 0 bases at V and 10 bases at J, with 16 bases between the two ends. Germline CDR1 reads PRHDT; CDR2 reads FYEKMQ (reference sequence). This CDR3 has 15 amino acids. Written as DNA, the CDR3 is TGTGCCAGCAGCTTAGGTCGGGGCAGCGCGAGCCCCCAGCATTTT. Its protein is CASSLGRGSASPQHF.

This sequence joins TRBV4-1 and TRBJ1-2; weak D call: TRBD1 (6 bases). With 1 base removed from V and 6 bases from J, the gap between germline ends came to 15 bases. CDR1 and CDR2 (germline): MGHRA, YSYEKL. The CDR3 totals 15 residues. Written as DNA, the CDR3 is TGCGCCAGCAGCCAAGGCCAGGGCAGGGGTGATGGCTACACCTTC. Translation gives CASSQGQGRGDGYTF.

Many counts were recorded for this clonotype. The V and J genes are TRBV12-3 or TRBV12-4 and TRBJ2-1, with 10 positions matching TRBD2. CDR3 length: 15 residues. V shed 1 base, J shed 3 bases, and the junction held 0 bases outside the gene matches. The CDR3 sequence is CASSLVAGGYNEQFF. The CDR3, as DNA: TGTGCCAGCAGTTTAGTAGCGGGGGGCTACAATGAGCAGTTCTTC.

This clonotype has a handful of counts. This chain connects TRBV20-1 to TRBJ2-7; TRBD2 is a possible D gene (5 bases). The V gene's germline CDR1 is DFQATT and CDR2 SNEGSKA (reference sequence). The CDR3 is 14 amino acids. Trimming cost V 3 bases and J 4 bases, with 16 bases left between them. This CDR3 is CSASLPRDPYEQYF. The CDR3 DNA reads as TGCAGTGCTAGTTTACCGAGGGATCCATACGAGCAGTACTTC.

The chain carries TRBV19 and TRBJ1-4, with D hard to call. Trimming stripped 3 bases from V and 0 bases from J, with 11 bases between. There are 16 residues in the CDR3. Germline loops: CDR1 LNHDA, CDR2 SQIVND (reference sequence). The CDR3 here is CASSIKPLTTNEKLFF. CDR3 sequence (DNA): TGTGCCAGTAGTATCAAACCGCTAACAACTAATGAAAAACTGTTTTTT.

This sequence joins TRBV20-1 and TRBJ1-3; D remains unclear. V lost 2 bases and J 7 bases, leaving 12 bases between the germline ends. Germline V lookup: CDR1 DFQATT, CDR2 SNEGSKA (reference sequence). The CDR3 is 13 residues long. CDR3 loop: CSARMAGPNTIYF. CDR3 in DNA: TGCAGTGCTAGAATGGCAGGCCCGAACACCATATATTTT.

This clonotype has at least ten counts. The V and J genes are TRBV7-9 and TRBJ2-2, with D hard to call. The germline gives CDR1 SEHNR, CDR2 FQNEAQ (reference sequence). The CDR3 runs 14 residues. Trimming stripped 5 bases from V and 1 base from J, with 8 bases between. The CDR3 DNA reads TGTGCCAGCAGCCCGACTGAGAACACCGGGGAGCTGTTTTTT. This translates into CASSPTENTGELFF.

The chain uses TRBV7-2 and TRBJ2-7, with unresolved D. Between the trimmed V and J ends, which lost 5 bases and 4 bases, there was a span of 9 bases. This CDR3 spans 12 amino acids. Germline V lookup: CDR1 SGHTA, CDR2 FQGNSA. CDR3 residues: CASSLRRYEQYF. The CDR3 DNA sequence: TGTGCCAGCAGCCTTAGGAGATACGAGCAGTACTTC.

This clonotype occurred a few times. The chain employs TRBV7-9 and TRBJ1-2; 9 nucleotides line up with TRBD1. Germline V gene lookup returns CDR1 SEHNR and CDR2 FQNEAQ (reference sequence). The V segment lost 5 bases and the J segment 4 bases; nucleotides outside the gene matches: 11. CDR3 length: 16 residues. DNA of the CDR3: TGTGCCAGCAGCCCATCCGGGACAGGGAAATCCTATGGCTACACCTTC. As protein: CASSPSGTGKSYGYTF. Together with reference TRBV7-9 and TRBJ1-2, the CDR3 gives the full variable domain: DTGVSQNPRHKITKRGQNVTFRCDPISEHNRLYWYRQTLGQGPEFLTYFQNEAQLEKSRLLSDRFSAERPKGSFSTLEIQRTEQGDSAMYLCASSPSGTGKSYGYTFGSGTRLTVV.

This clonotype was counted ten times or more. The chain couples TRBV7-9 to TRBJ2-3; D is perhaps TRBD2 (5 bases). Looked up from germline, CDR1 is SEHNR and CDR2 is FQNEAQ (reference sequence). CDR3 length equals 13 residues. V lost 5 bases, J lost 4 bases, and 10 bases lay in between. The CDR3 here is CASSPPGADTQYF. As DNA, the CDR3 is TGTGCCAGCAGCCCCCCCGGGGCAGATACGCAGTATTTT.

This clonotype was recorded at least ten times. The chain combines TRBV5-1 with TRBJ2-3; D gene unclear. V was pared by 0 bases and J by 1 base, with 6 bases between. The germline gives CDR1 SGHRS, CDR2 YFSETQ. This CDR3 has 14 residues. In DNA form, the CDR3 reads TGCGCCAGCAGCTTGGACCAAGGCACAGATACGCAGTATTTT. This codes for CASSLDQGTDTQYF.

This clonotype has at least ten counts. The chain has TRBV3-1 and TRBJ1-1; D gene ambiguous. Trimming removed 8 bases from V and 4 bases from J, with 8 bases in between. Looked up from germline, CDR1 is LGHDT and CDR2 is YNNKEL (reference sequence). The CDR3 covers 11 residues. Here the CDR3 DNA reads TGTGCCAGCGGTCAGAGCACTGAAGCTTTCTTT. It specifies CASGQSTEAFF.

The CDR3 nucleotides are TGTGCCAGCAGTCCACTATACAATGAGCAGTTCTTC. Protein product: CASSPLYNEQFF. The chain employs TRBV27 and TRBJ2-1, with no clear D. CDR1 and CDR2 from the germline V gene are MNHEY and SMNVEV (reference sequence). Trimming left V 5 bases short and J 4 bases short, with 6 bases between. The CDR3 covers 12 residues.

This chain uses TRBV5-6 with TRBJ1-1; TRBD1 matches 7 bases. This CDR3 spans 17 amino acids. The J segment lost 4 bases and the V segment lost 1 base, leaving 13 bases of the junction unmatched. The V gene's germline CDR1 is SGHDT and CDR2 YYEEEE. CDR3 amino acids: CASSLRQGFSSGTEAFF. DNA for the CDR3: TGTGCCAGCAGCTTGAGACAGGGTTTTTCTTCTGGCACTGAAGCTTTCTTT. The full variable domain, rest sourced from reference TRBV5-6 and TRBJ1-1, is DAGVTQSPTHLIKTRGQQVTLRCSPKSGHDTVSWYQQALGQGPQFIFQYYEEEERQRGNFPDRFSGHQFPNYSSELNVNALLLGDSALYLCASSLRQGFSSGTEAFFGQGTRLTVV.

This clonotype appeared many times. The chain employs TRBV27 and TRBJ1-4; D gene uncertain. The V gene's germline CDR1 is MNHEY and CDR2 SMNVEV (reference sequence). The V gene lost 4 bases and the J gene lost 3 bases, with 12 bases spanning the gap. This CDR3 has 15 residues. CDR3 residues: CASSSHRRPNEKLFF. The CDR3 region has the DNA TGTGCCAGCAGTTCCCACCGACGTCCTAATGAAAAACTGTTTTTT.

This clonotype turned up a few times. The chain is built from TRBV24-1 and TRBJ2-2; TRBD2 is a possible D gene (7 bases). The CDR3 covers 15 residues. Germline-derived CDR1 and CDR2 are KGHDR and SFDVKD. The ends were cut back, 5 bases at V and 0 bases at J, with 9 bases in the middle. CDR3 nucleotides: TGTGCCACCAGTGGCGGGGGCACGAACACCGGGGAGCTGTTTTTT. Its translation: CATSGGGTNTGELFF.

This clonotype was detected ten times or more. The chain combines TRBV6-2 or TRBV6-3 with TRBJ1-2; no definite D call. Trimming removed 7 bases from V and 6 bases from J, with 18 bases in between. This CDR3 comprises 14 residues. Germline values: CDR1 MNHEY, CDR2 SVGEGT. The CDR3 DNA reads as TGTGCCAGCACAAGACAAGCCAAAAGGGATGGCTACACCTTC. Translation gives CASTRQAKRDGYTF.

This clonotype was counted at least ten times. The chain uses TRBV7-2 and TRBJ1-1; D may be TRBD1 (5 bases). Germline values: CDR1 SGHTA, CDR2 FQGNSA. Trimming pared 1 base from V and 7 bases from J, leaving 10 bases between. This CDR3 is built from 13 residues. The CDR3 loop reads CASSLGSGREAFF. CDR3 nucleotides: TGTGCCAGCAGCTTAGGGTCAGGGCGTGAAGCTTTCTTT.

Here the CDR3 DNA reads TGTGCCAGCAGCCGGGACTCTTCCGCTTTCTTT. It yields the protein CASSRDSSAFF. The V and J genes are TRBV7-2 and TRBJ1-1; the D gene is possibly TRBD1 (5 bases). CDR3 length: 11 amino acids. The V and J ends lost 5 bases and 11 bases respectively, with 12 bases between them. CDR1 SGHTA and CDR2 FQGNSA come from the germline V gene.

This chain links TRBV7-2 with TRBJ1-5; TRBD1 aligns across 8 bases. Germline V lookup: CDR1 SGHTA, CDR2 FQGNSA. V lost 5 bases to trimming and J lost 4 bases; unmatched junction nucleotides: 7. The length of the CDR3 is 15 residues. The CDR3 sequence is CASSAKDRGNQPQHF. CDR3 nucleotides: TGTGCCAGCAGCGCAAAAGACAGGGGTAATCAGCCCCAGCATTTT.

The sample holds many counts of this clonotype. V and J are TRBV6-4 and TRBJ2-7; D gene uncertain. The CDR3 loop spans 15 amino acids. The ends were cut back, 0 bases at V and 0 bases at J, with 9 bases in the middle. CDR1 is MRHNA, CDR2 SNTAGT, per germline. The CDR3 reads CASSDSSLFSYEQYF. CDR3 bases: TGTGCCAGCAGTGACTCGAGCCTTTTCTCCTACGAGCAGTACTTC.

There are a few counts of this clonotype. The chain links TRBV7-3 to TRBJ2-3; TRBD1 matches at 10 bases. The germline CDR1 and CDR2 sequences are SGHTA and FQGTGA. The CDR3 contains 15 residues. With V trimmed by 5 bases and J by 4 bases, 6 bases remained unmatched. This CDR3 reads CASSPTGGASDTQYF. As DNA, the CDR3 is TGTGCCAGCAGCCCGACAGGGGGCGCGTCAGATACGCAGTATTTT.

This clonotype has more than one count but fewer than ten. The rearrangement uses TRBV20-1 and TRBJ2-2, with D possibly TRBD1 on 5 matching bases. V was cut by 0 bases and J by 3 bases, with 8 bases left in between. Germline V gene data show CDR1 as DFQATT and CDR2 as SNEGSKA (reference sequence). CDR3 length equals 14 residues. The CDR3 DNA reads TGCAGTGCTAGAGATGGGGCAGACACCGGGGAGCTGTTTTTT. This codes for CSARDGADTGELFF.

Ten or more counts support this clonotype. V is TRBV15 and J is TRBJ1-5; D is unresolved. V lost 4 bases to trimming and J lost 1 base, with 8 bases between them. CDR1 and CDR2 from the germline V gene are LNHNV and YYDKDF (reference sequence). CDR3 size: 14 residues. CDR3 in amino acids: CATSKGNSNQPQHF. CDR3 coding DNA: TGTGCCACCAGCAAAGGGAACAGCAATCAGCCCCAGCATTTT.